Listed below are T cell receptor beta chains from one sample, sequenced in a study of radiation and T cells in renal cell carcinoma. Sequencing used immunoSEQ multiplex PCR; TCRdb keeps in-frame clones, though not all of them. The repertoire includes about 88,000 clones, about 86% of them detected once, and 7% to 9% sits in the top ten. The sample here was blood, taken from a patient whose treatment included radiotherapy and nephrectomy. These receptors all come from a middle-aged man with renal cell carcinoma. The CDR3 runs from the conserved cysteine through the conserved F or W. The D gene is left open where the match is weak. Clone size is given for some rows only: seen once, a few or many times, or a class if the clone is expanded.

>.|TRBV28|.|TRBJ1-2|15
TGTGCCAGCAGTTTCCCTCTCTCAGTGAGGTTAGGCTACACCTTC
CASSFPLSVRLGYTF
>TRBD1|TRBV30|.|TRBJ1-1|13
TGTGCCTGGAAACTACAGGGGGGCACTGAAGCTTTCTTT
CAWKLQGGTEAFF
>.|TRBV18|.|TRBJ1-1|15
TGTGCCAGCTCACCGGTCCGGGAAACATTCACTGAAGCTTTCTTT
CASSPVRETFTEAFF
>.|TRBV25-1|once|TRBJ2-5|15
TGTGCCAGCAGGTTCGTTGAGACTATACAAGAGACCCAGTACTTC
CASRFVETIQETQYF
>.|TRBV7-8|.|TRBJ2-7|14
TGTGCCAGCAGCTTAGGCGTCCAAATCTACGAGCAGTACTTC
CASSLGVQIYEQYF
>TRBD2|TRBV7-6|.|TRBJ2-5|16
TGTGCCAGCAGCACTGGGACTAGCGGGAAGCGGGAGACCCAGTACTTC
CASSTGTSGKRETQYF
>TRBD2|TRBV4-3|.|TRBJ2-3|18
TGCGCCAGCAGCCAAGATCCCAGCGGGGGGGCCTTCTCAGATACGCAGTATTTT
CASSQDPSGGAFSDTQYF
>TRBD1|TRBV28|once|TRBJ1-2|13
TGTGCCAGCGGAACAGGGGGCGCGTTTGGCTACACCTTC
CASGTGGAFGYTF
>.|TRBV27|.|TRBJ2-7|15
TGTGCCAGCAGTTTGCGGTTTAGCGGCCCCTACGAGCAGTACTTC
CASSLRFSGPYEQYF
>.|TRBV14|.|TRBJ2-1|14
TGTGCCAGCAGCCAAATGGCTCTTCGGAATGAGCAGTTCTTC
CASSQMALRNEQFF
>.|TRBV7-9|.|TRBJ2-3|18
TGTGCCAGCAGCTTACGCCCAGACGGGGTGGCTAGCACAGATACGCAGTATTTT
CASSLRPDGVASTDTQYF
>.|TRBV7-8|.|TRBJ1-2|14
TGTGCCAGCAGCCTCAGGGCTAAGGACTATGGCTACACCTTC
CASSLRAKDYGYTF
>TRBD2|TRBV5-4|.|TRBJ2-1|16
TGTGCCAGCAGCTTGGGGGGACTAGCTCCCTACAATGAGCAGTTCTTC
CASSLGGLAPYNEQFF
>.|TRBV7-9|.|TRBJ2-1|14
TGTGCCAGCAAGGGGGAGGGTTCCTACAATGAGCAGTTCTTC
CASKGEGSYNEQFF
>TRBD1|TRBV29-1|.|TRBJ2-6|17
TGCAGCGTTGGAGGGCCGGGACAGGGTTCAGGGGCCAACGTCCTGACTTTC
CSVGGPGQGSGANVLTF
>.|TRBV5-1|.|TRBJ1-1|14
TGCGCCAGCAGACCTTCTGCCGGCAACACTGAAGCTTTCTTT
CASRPSAGNTEAFF
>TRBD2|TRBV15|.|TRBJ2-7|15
TGTGCCACTACGGCCGGGAGTAGCGGGGCCGACGAGCAGTACTTC
CATTAGSSGADEQYF
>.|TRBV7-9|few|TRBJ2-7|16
TGTGCCAGCAGCTTAGTTTTGACAGGCAGCTCCTACGAGCAGTACTTC
CASSLVLTGSSYEQYF
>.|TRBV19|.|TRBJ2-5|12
TGTGCCAGTACCGGGCCCGGGGAGACCCAGTACTTC
CASTGPGETQYF
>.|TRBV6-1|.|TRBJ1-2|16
TGTGCCAGCAGTGAGCCCAGAGGAGGCCCTAACTATGGCTACACCTTC
CASSEPRGGPNYGYTF
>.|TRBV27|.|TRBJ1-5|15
TGTGCCAGCAGTTTACGTGACGGTAGCAATCAGCCCCAGCATTTT
CASSLRDGSNQPQHF
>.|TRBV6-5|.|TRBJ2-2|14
TGTGCCAGCAACCCTGGACTTAACACCGGGGAGCTGTTTTTT
CASNPGLNTGELFF